The 16 T cell receptor beta chains presented below share a single source sample, sequenced in a study of shared clonotypes between healthy human individuals. Clones were sequenced by immunoSEQ multiplex PCR, and TCRdb holds only the in-frame ones, with some missing. The table records about 2 million clones, over 85% of them present only once. The sample comprised naive CD4+ T cells sorted from blood. Indicated subset: CD45RA+ positively selected. The receptors derive from a man younger than 35 in good health.

This clone was seen once. The chain uses TRBV29-1 and TRBJ2-2, with 9 bases fitting TRBD1. Germline V gene data show CDR1 as SQVTM and CDR2 as ANQGSEA. V was pared by 5 bases and J by 4 bases, with 5 bases of the junction left unmatched. The CDR3 runs 14 residues. CDR3 residues: CSVRGTGPTGELFF. CDR3 DNA: TGCAGCGTTCGAGGGACAGGGCCCACCGGGGAGCTGTTTTTT.

The gene calls are TRBV4-3 and TRBJ2-3; tentatively, D is TRBD1 (5 bases). Germline values: CDR1 LGHNA, CDR2 YSLEER. This CDR3 comprises 14 residues. Trimming stripped 3 bases from V and 0 bases from J, with 7 bases between. The CDR3 bases are TGCGCCAGCAGCCACGGACAAAGCACAGATACGCAGTATTTT. It encodes CASSHGQSTDTQYF.

This clone was seen only once. The chain is built from TRBV5-6 and TRBJ1-1, with D possibly being TRBD1 (5 bases). V dropped 4 bases and J dropped 11 bases, with 18 bases sitting between them. Germline-derived CDR1 and CDR2 are SGHDT and YYEEEE. The CDR3 totals 13 residues. CDR3 region: CASSQLRGVWAFF. DNA of the CDR3: TGTGCCAGCAGCCAACTGCGAGGGGTATGGGCTTTCTTT.

The rearrangement joins TRBV7-2 to TRBJ2-7; D call uncertain. The ends were cut back, 7 bases at V and 0 bases at J, with 13 bases in the middle. The CDR3 has 14 residues. Germline loops: CDR1 SGHTA, CDR2 FQGNSA. CDR3 in DNA: TGTGCCAGCACCCTTCAGGAGAGCTCCTACGAGCAGTACTTC. The encoded protein is CASTLQESSYEQYF.

The rearrangement joins TRBV7-3 to TRBJ2-2; 9 bases map to TRBD2. Germline V CDR1 and CDR2: SGHTA, FQGTGA. Losses at the gene ends were 5 bases for V and 2 bases for J; bases not matched to a gene: 21. The length of the CDR3 is 21 residues. The CDR3 DNA reads TGTGCCAGCAGCACTCTCCCCCGAGGATTTATGACTAGCGGAAACACCGGGGAGCTGTTTTTT. Its translation is CASSTLPRGFMTSGNTGELFF.

The genes are TRBV2 and TRBJ1-2; D is undetermined. The length of the CDR3 is 13 residues. The V gene's germline CDR1 is SNHLY and CDR2 FYNNEI. Trimming pared 4 bases from V and 4 bases from J, leaving 10 bases between. CDR3 coding DNA: TGTGCCAGCAGTGGCGACCTCACCTATGGCTACACCTTC. It encodes CASSGDLTYGYTF.

Comment on this clone: A read error may produce the germline difference seen at one junction end. V gene TRBV11-3 combines with J gene TRBJ2-7; TRBD2 might be the D (6 bases). The CDR3 totals 11 residues. Germline CDR1 reads SGHNT; CDR2 reads YENEEA. The CDR3 region is CASSLDGDLVF. The CDR3 nucleotides are TGTGCCAGCAGCTTAGATGGGGACTTGGTCTTC.

As concerns this clone: A much bigger clone sits one base away, suggesting this may be a read error. The chain couples TRBV18 to TRBJ2-7; 7 nucleotides match TRBD1. The CDR3 covers 15 residues. Germline V gene lookup returns CDR1 KGHSH and CDR2 LQKENI. The CDR3 sequence: CTSSPQGTASYEQYF. DNA for the CDR3: TGTACCAGCTCACCACAGGGGACGGCCTCCTACGAGCAGTACTTC.

The rearrangement links TRBV5-8 to TRBJ2-7, with 14 bases that match TRBD2. The CDR3 extends over 16 amino acids. V shed 1 base, J shed 6 bases, and the junction held 6 bases outside the gene matches. Germline V gene data show CDR1 as SGHTS and CDR2 as YDEGEE. Here the CDR3 DNA reads TGTGCCAGCAGCTTGACGAGACTAGCGGGGGGGAGCGAGCAGTACTTC. Translation gives CASSLTRLAGGSEQYF.

This chain joins TRBV5-1 and TRBJ2-2; D ambiguous. The CDR3 is 15 amino acids. The germline gives CDR1 SGHRS, CDR2 YFSETQ. Trimming left V 4 bases short and J 0 bases short, with 10 bases between. This CDR3 reads CASSPRAANTGELFF. CDR3 nucleotides: TGCGCCAGCAGCCCCCGGGCGGCGAACACCGGGGAGCTGTTTTTT.

The rearrangement links TRBV2 to TRBJ2-7; possibly TRBD2 for D (7 bases). V lost 4 bases and J 2 bases, leaving 12 bases between the germline ends. The CDR3 is made up of 14 amino acids. From germline, CDR1 is SNHLY and CDR2 FYNNEI. CDR3 in amino acids: CASSVGGPPYEQYF. The CDR3 nucleotides read TGTGCCAGCAGTGTGGGGGGGCCCCCCTACGAGCAGTACTTC.

Comment on this clone: Distinct nucleotide sequences in the sample also encode this CDR3. The chain joins TRBV27 to TRBJ2-7; maybe TRBD2 (5 bases). Germline values: CDR1 MNHEY, CDR2 SMNVEV (reference sequence). The CDR3 covers 13 residues. The V end was cut by 0 bases, the J end by 4 bases, with 7 bases between. CDR3 nucleotide sequence: TGTGCCAGCAGTTTATCTCGGGGTTACGAGCAGTACTTC. Translating gives CASSLSRGYEQYF.

This chain connects TRBV5-1 to TRBJ1-1; a possible D gene is TRBD1 (5 bases). The CDR3 length is 15 residues. Trimming stripped 5 bases from V and 0 bases from J, with 14 bases between. Germline V gene sequence: CDR1 SGHRS, CDR2 YFSETQ. CDR3: CASRYGGSMNTEAFF. The CDR3 region has the DNA TGCGCCAGCAGATACGGGGGTTCTATGAACACTGAAGCTTTCTTT.

With regard to this clone: The sample holds other DNA sequences that translate to the same CDR3. The rearrangement links TRBV28 to TRBJ2-1; D is ambiguous. CDR3 length equals 11 residues. The germline V gene has CDR1 MDHEN and CDR2 SYDVKM. Trimming removed 4 bases at V and 6 bases at J, with 4 bases between. The CDR3 DNA is TGTGCCAGCAGTTCACTCAATGAGCAGTTCTTC. Protein: CASSSLNEQFF.

Turning to this clone: The sample has other DNA sequences that encode this CDR3 too. This chain connects TRBV9 to TRBJ2-3; no firm D call. CDR1 and CDR2 from the germline V gene are SGDLS and YYNGEE. Deletions cut 1 base from V and 0 bases from J, with 6 bases between. The CDR3 is 14 amino acids. This CDR3 reads CASSVSGSTDTQYF. As DNA, the CDR3 is TGTGCCAGCAGCGTAAGTGGAAGCACAGATACGCAGTATTTT. Complete variable domain (other parts from reference TRBV9 and TRBJ2-3): DSGVTQTPKHLITATGQRVTLRCSPRSGDLSVYWYQQSLDQGLQFLIQYYNGEERAKGNILERFSAQQFPDLHSELNLSSLELGDSALYFCASSVSGSTDTQYFGPGTRLTVL.

V is TRBV4-3 and J is TRBJ1-4; TRBD1 might be the D (5 bases). CDR3 length equals 14 residues. Germline V gene sequence: CDR1 LGHNA, CDR2 YSLEER. The V end was cut by 0 bases, the J end by 3 bases, with 5 bases between. In DNA, the CDR3 is TGCGCCAGCAGCCAAGACAGGGCTAATGAAAAACTGTTTTTT. This codes for CASSQDRANEKLFF.